This paragraph reports one TCR beta chain. The antigen remains unidentified. The CDR3 covers 15 residues. The V gene lost 1 base and the J gene lost 5 bases, with 12 bases spanning the gap. Germline values: CDR1 SGHTA, CDR2 FQGNSA. The sample comes from a study of CD8+ T cells in alopecia areata. Findings and limits, study-wide: Between patients, shared TCR sequences were less clear than in mice. This was possibly due in part to HLA diversity in the patient population.

Reverse transcription of extracted RNA yielded cDNA, which provided the sequencing template. Generated by immunoSEQ multiplex PCR, the TCRdb table keeps only in-frame clones and is missing some. The sample has under 130,000 clones; around three fifths are singletons. The origin of this receptor is a human donor in good health. The source material was CD4+ T cells sorted from blood. The chain carries TRBV7-2 and TRBJ2-1; D may correspond to TRBD1 or TRBD2 (5 bases each). CDR3 sequence reads: CASSLVWGFNNEQFF. The CDR3 region has the DNA TGTGCCAGCAGCTTAGTGTGGGGGTTCAACAATGAGCAGTTCTTC.